This TCR beta chain was documented in a study of T cells expressing NK-cell markers. Study outcomes and limitations: Expanded NKG2C+ T cell clones were not confirmed as HCMV-specific. These same clonotypes (in a few donors) also led the CD3+CD56-NKG2C+ fraction.

The CDR3 length is 13 residues. With respect to this clonotype: Its matching antigen is unknown.

With the 5' RACE reads reprocessed, TCRdb shows one record per CDR3 protein and no DNA. Its clone listing holds hundreds of thousands of distinct CDR3 sequences. This chain joins TRBV12-3 or TRBV12-4 and TRBJ2-1. Sequenced: blood T cells: a sorted CD56 or NKG2C T cell subset, CD4+ or CD8+ T cells, or bulk PBMC T cells (not recorded which). The TCR sequence derives from a woman aged 18 to 75 in good health. The CDR3 loop reads CATWSGTYNEQFF.